The 23 T cell receptor beta chains given below trace back to one sample, sequenced in a study of T-cell memory formation after mild COVID-19. TCRdb independently ran MiXCR on the 5' RACE reads; one entry per CDR3 protein. The data contain some 600,000 distinct CDR3 sequences, 17% of them seen just once; the ten biggest clones take up 8.1%. Input material: PBMCs or a T cell subset sorted from them (not recorded which). Receptors were obtained from an adult woman who had mild COVID-19 (a few samples of this study predate the infection). Cell type and time point are not known.

For the CDR3, the DNA is TGCGCCAGCAGCCTGGGGACTCCACAAGAGACCCAGTACTTC. Its translation is CASSLGTPQETQYF. The chain couples TRBV5-1 to TRBJ2-5, with D maybe TRBD2 (6 bases). Germline loops: CDR1 SGHRS, CDR2 YFSETQ. The length of the CDR3 is 14 residues. V was clipped by 4 bases and J by 2 bases, with 12 bases between them.

This clonotype has more than one count but fewer than ten. The chain joins TRBV12-3 or TRBV12-4 to TRBJ1-1, with TRBD1 matching 8 bases. Trimming cost V 3 bases and J 11 bases; bases outside gene matches: 8. This CDR3 is built from 13 residues. The DNA of the CDR3 is TGTGCCAGCAGTTTGAGGAAGACAGGGGATGCTTTCTTT. Encoded protein: CASSLRKTGDAFF.

This sequence joins TRBV6-1 and TRBJ1-2; 12 positions agree with TRBD1. V was clipped by 0 bases and J by 5 bases; unmatched bases: 4. From germline, CDR1 is MNHNS and CDR2 SASEGT. CDR3 length: 16 residues. The CDR3 protein is CASSEAGTGGGYGYTF. The CDR3 DNA reads TGTGCCAGCAGTGAAGCCGGGACAGGGGGCGGGTATGGCTACACCTTC.

This clonotype was observed a handful of times. The rearrangement joins TRBV12-3 or TRBV12-4 to TRBJ2-3; TRBD1 aligns across 7 bases. CDR3 size: 14 residues. V dropped 6 bases and J dropped 5; count of bases not matched to a gene: 8. Here the CDR3 reads CASSPRTGGDTQYF. The CDR3 region has the DNA TGTGCCAGCAGCCCTCGGACAGGTGGAGATACGCAGTATTTT.

The chain carries TRBV27 and TRBJ2-1, with TRBD2 as a possible D gene (5 bases). Looked up from germline, CDR1 is MNHEY and CDR2 is SMNVEV (reference sequence). V was trimmed by 3 bases and J by 8 bases, leaving 11 bases between them. This CDR3 is 13 amino acids long. CDR3 DNA: TGTGCCAGCAGTTTTTTCGGGGTCGATGAGCAGTTCTTC. Its protein is CASSFFGVDEQFF.

This clonotype was recorded a few times. An end of the junction differs from the germline gene, which may be a read error. This chain joins TRBV10-3 and TRBJ2-4; D possibly uses TRBD1 or TRBD2 (5 bases each). The CDR3 runs 14 residues. Germline V gene data show CDR1 as ENHRY and CDR2 as SYGVKD. The CDR3 sequence: CAISGDQVQNIQYF. The CDR3, as DNA: TGTGCCATCAGTGGGGACCAGGTCCAAAACATTCAGTACTTT.

This clonotype was seen more than once but under ten times. This chain uses TRBV7-6 with TRBJ1-2; unclear D gene. V lost 4 bases, J lost 6 bases, and 12 bases lay in between. This CDR3 has 13 amino acids. Per the germline V gene, CDR1 is SGHVS and CDR2 is FNYEAQ. The CDR3 spells CASSSTNLDGYTF. In DNA form, the CDR3 reads TGTGCCAGCAGCTCGACAAATCTGGATGGCTACACCTTC.

The genes are TRBV6-2 or TRBV6-3 and TRBJ2-7; 14 nucleotides match TRBD2. The CDR3 contains 18 residues. The J segment lost 3 bases and the V segment lost 7 bases, leaving 14 bases of the junction unmatched. Per germline, CDR1 MNHEY and CDR2 SVGEGT. CDR3 coding DNA: TGTGCCAGCATCTCAAGGGGACTAGCGGGAGAAGGTAGCTACGAGCAGTACTTC. Protein: CASISRGLAGEGSYEQYF.

The rearrangement joins TRBV20-1 to TRBJ2-1; TRBD2 aligns across 7 bases. The trim removed 5 bases at V and 4 bases at J, leaving 11 bases unmatched. CDR3 size: 15 residues. CDR1 and CDR2 (germline): DFQATT, SNEGSKA (reference sequence). The CDR3 loop reads CSAASDGGSYNEQFF. CDR3 bases: TGCAGTGCTGCCTCGGACGGGGGGTCGTACAATGAGCAGTTCTTC.

The chain has TRBV19 and TRBJ2-1, with D possibly being TRBD1 (5 bases). Between the trimmed V and J ends, which lost 4 bases and 0 bases, there was a span of 10 bases. Germline CDR1 is LNHDA and CDR2 is SQIVND (reference sequence). This CDR3 comprises 15 residues. The CDR3 protein is CASSTQASSYNEQFF. The CDR3 nucleotides read TGTGCCAGTAGTACACAGGCCTCCTCCTACAATGAGCAGTTCTTC.

The chain couples TRBV29-1 to TRBJ2-7; 8 bases fit TRBD1. CDR1 and CDR2 (germline): SQVTM, ANQGSEA. The trim removed 4 bases at V and 3 bases at J, leaving 2 bases unmatched. The length of the CDR3 is 12 residues. The CDR3 reads CSVGDRGYEQYF. CDR3 bases: TGCAGCGTTGGAGACAGGGGCTACGAGCAGTACTTC.

This clonotype has a handful of counts. The V call is TRBV7-9, the J call TRBJ1-1, with TRBD1 identical over 12 bases. V was pared by 3 bases and J by 3 bases, with 2 bases of the junction left unmatched. The CDR3 extends over 15 amino acids. Germline CDR1 reads SEHNR; CDR2 reads FQNEAQ (reference sequence). CDR3 bases: TGTGCCAGCAGCTTGGGACAGGGGGCGGACACTGAAGCTTTCTTT. Translation: CASSLGQGADTEAFF.

This clonotype was counted only a few times. The junction departs from the called germline gene at one end, perhaps through a read error. This chain joins TRBV12-3 or TRBV12-4 and TRBJ1-1; D remains unclear. The CDR3 loop spans 14 amino acids. The CDR3 nucleotides are TGTGCCAGCAGTTTGGAGGGTTTGAAAACTGAAGCTTTCTTT. It translates to CASSLEGLKTEAFF.

This clonotype was counted a few times. The chain combines TRBV7-9 with TRBJ2-7, with 10 bases fitting TRBD1. This CDR3 has 15 residues. Germline-derived CDR1 and CDR2 are SEHNR and FQNEAQ (reference sequence). With 3 bases clipped from V and 4 bases from J, the junction kept 6 bases outside the gene matches. The CDR3 bases are TGTGCCAGCAGCTTTACCGGGACAGGGGATTACGAGCAGTACTTC. It encodes CASSFTGTGDYEQYF.

The chain couples TRBV7-3 to TRBJ1-1, with D unresolved. CDR3 length: 13 residues. Germline V gene data show CDR1 as SGHTA and CDR2 as FQGTGA. Deletions cut 1 base from V and 7 bases from J, with 10 bases between. The CDR3, as DNA: TGTGCCAGCAGCTTAATCGACGGACGTGAAGCTTTCTTT. Its translation is CASSLIDGREAFF.

This chain links TRBV6-5 with TRBJ1-2; 8 bases line up with TRBD1. Per the germline V gene, CDR1 is MNHEY and CDR2 is SVGAGI. J gave up 9 bases and V 2 bases, and 11 bases lay outside the gene matches. CDR3 size: 15 residues. The CDR3 region has the DNA TGTGCCAGCAGTTACGTGGACAGGGATAATATGCGCTACACCTTC. Its translation: CASSYVDRDNMRYTF.

The genes are TRBV7-6 and TRBJ2-3; TRBD1 or TRBD2 may be the D gene (5 bases each). Germline V gives CDR1 SGHVS, CDR2 FNYEAQ. The CDR3 loop spans 15 amino acids. V lost 2 bases to trimming and J lost 5 bases, with 14 bases between them. DNA for the CDR3: TGTGCCAGCAGCTTACGAGGGGCCTGGGGAGATACGCAGTATTTT. It encodes CASSLRGAWGDTQYF.

There are a few counts of this clonotype. This rearrangement joins TRBV30 to TRBJ1-2; perhaps TRBD1 as D (6 bases). In germline, CDR1 is GTSNPN, CDR2 SVGIG (reference sequence). Trimming removed 7 bases from V and 8 bases from J, with 20 bases in between. The CDR3 runs 13 residues. DNA for the CDR3: TGTGCCTCCTCTCCCCAAGAGGGACAAGGCTACACCTTC. Residues: CASSPQEGQGYTF.

At least ten counts were recorded for this clonotype. Germline and junction disagree at one end, which may indicate a read error. The rearrangement links TRBV5-1 to TRBJ2-5, with D possibly being TRBD2 (5 bases). This CDR3 region has 13 residues. Germline V gene sequence: CDR1 SGHRS, CDR2 YFSETQ. The CDR3: CASSLGTGETQYF. CDR3 DNA: TGTGCCAGCAGCTTAGGTACGGGGGAGACCCAGTACTTC.

The chain couples TRBV12-3 or TRBV12-4 to TRBJ2-3; 9 nucleotides align to TRBD2. This CDR3 has 15 residues. The trim removed 8 bases at V and 4 bases at J, leaving 10 bases unmatched. The CDR3 DNA follows: TGTGCCAGCTCCAAAGCGGGGGGATTATCAGATACGCAGTATTTT. Translation: CASSKAGGLSDTQYF.

This chain uses TRBV12-3 or TRBV12-4 with TRBJ1-5, with TRBD1 matching 7 bases. The J segment lost 1 base and the V segment lost 5 bases, leaving 5 bases of the junction unmatched. This CDR3 is 15 amino acids long. The CDR3 reads CASSNRGSSNQPQHF. The CDR3 region has the DNA TGTGCCAGCAGTAACAGGGGCTCCAGCAATCAGCCCCAGCATTTT.

The chain couples TRBV12-3 or TRBV12-4 to TRBJ2-1, with TRBD2 identical over 8 bases. CDR3 length equals 16 residues. The V gene end was trimmed by 5 bases and the J gene end by 5 bases; junction bases not matched to a gene: 11. CDR3 protein: CASSPLAGTRNNEQFF. The CDR3 coding sequence is TGTGCCAGCAGTCCCCTTGCCGGGACTAGAAACAATGAGCAGTTCTTC.

This clonotype was counted between two and nine times. The chain recombines TRBV7-9 with TRBJ2-2; 10 bases fit TRBD1. Germline V gene lookup returns CDR1 SEHNR and CDR2 FQNEAQ (reference sequence). J lost 3 bases, V lost 5 bases, and 6 bases had no gene match. There are 16 residues in the CDR3. CDR3: CASSPLDRGYTGELFF. The CDR3 coding sequence is TGTGCCAGCAGCCCACTGGACAGGGGGTACACCGGGGAGCTGTTTTTT.